These T cell receptor beta chains were read from a single sample in a study of blood T cell repertoires in COVID-19. Libraries were prepared by immunoSEQ multiplex PCR; TCRdb keeps only in-frame clonotypes and omits some of them. The repertoire has hundreds of thousands of clones, more than 70% of them found once; the top ten carry approximately 3%. The sequencing input was peripheral blood. These receptors were obtained from a woman younger than 45 with COVID-19, enrolled during active disease. Each CDR3 is given with its conserved first and last residue. Fields, in order: V gene, J gene, clone size, D gene, CDR3 protein, CDR3 DNA. A D gene is named only where the DNA matches it firmly. Where a row states a size, it is once, few, many or the class of an expanded clone; other rows omit it.

V: TRBV27
J: TRBJ1-2
size: -
D: -
CDR3: CASSLYGGWGYTF
DNA: TGTGCCAGCAGTTTATATGGGGGCTGGGGCTACACCTTC

V: TRBV2
J: TRBJ2-1
size: -
D: TRBD1
CDR3: CASRRQGAKNEQFF
DNA: TGTGCCAGCAGAAGACAGGGCGCTAAGAATGAGCAGTTCTTC

V: TRBV18
J: TRBJ2-7
size: -
D: -
CDR3: CASSPDSSYEQYF
DNA: TGTGCCAGCTCACCGGACAGCTCCTACGAGCAGTACTTC

V: TRBV5-1
J: TRBJ2-1
size: -
D: TRBD2
CDR3: CASNSQGLAGSRGNEQFF
DNA: TGCGCCAGCAACTCACAGGGACTAGCGGGGTCTCGAGGCAATGAGCAGTTCTTC

V: TRBV19
J: TRBJ1-2
size: -
D: TRBD1
CDR3: CASRPGQGANYGYTF
DNA: TGTGCCAGTAGGCCGGGACAGGGGGCTAACTATGGCTACACCTTC

V: TRBV4-3
J: TRBJ2-1
size: once
D: -
CDR3: CASSYRQAGNEQFF
DNA: TGCGCCAGCAGCTACCGACAGGCCGGCAATGAGCAGTTCTTC

V: TRBV21-1
J: TRBJ2-7
size: -
D: -
CDR3: CASSKGLRSYEQYF
DNA: TGTGCCAGCAGCAAGGGACTGAGATCCTACGAGCAGTACTTC

V: TRBV9
J: TRBJ2-4
size: -
D: TRBD2
CDR3: CACQWCPTSGAKNIQYF
DNA: TGTGCCTGCCAGTGGTGCCCGACTAGCGGAGCTAAAAACATTCAGTACTTC

V: TRBV5-8
J: TRBJ1-6
size: few
D: -
CDR3: CASSLEGALSLHF
DNA: TGTGCCAGCAGCTTGGAGGGAGCCTTATCCCTCCACTTT

V: TRBV29-1
J: TRBJ1-2
size: -
D: -
CDR3: CSVEEHTGNYGYTF
DNA: TGCAGCGTTGAAGAGCATACAGGGAACTATGGCTACACCTTC

V: TRBV7-9
J: TRBJ1-1
size: -
D: -
CDR3: CASRQEPMNTEAFF
DNA: TGTGCCAGCAGACAGGAGCCGATGAACACTGAAGCTTTCTTT

V: TRBV15
J: TRBJ1-4
size: -
D: -
CDR3: CATRAGEKLFF
DNA: TGTGCCACCCGGGCGGGCGAAAAACTGTTTTTT

V: TRBV6-2/TRBV6-3
J: TRBJ2-3
size: -
D: -
CDR3: CASSYSKASRTDTQYF
DNA: TGTGCCAGCAGTTACTCTAAAGCTAGCCGCACAGATACGCAGTATTTT

V: TRBV6-5
J: TRBJ1-6
size: -
D: -
CDR3: CASRQYNSPLHF
DNA: TGTGCCAGCAGGCAGTATAATTCACCCCTCCACTTT

V: TRBV5-5
J: TRBJ2-2
size: -
D: TRBD1
CDR3: CASSFRDRNTGELFF
DNA: TGTGCCAGCAGCTTCCGGGACAGAAACACCGGGGAGCTGTTTTTT

V: TRBV29-1
J: TRBJ1-1
size: -
D: -
CDR3: CSVVSSGTRNTEAFF
DNA: TGCAGCGTTGTCTCATCGGGGACACGAAACACTGAAGCTTTCTTT

V: TRBV4-2
J: TRBJ1-2
size: -
D: -
CDR3: CASSQDGRGDSNYGYTF
DNA: TGTGCCAGCAGCCAAGACGGCAGGGGAGACTCTAACTATGGCTACACCTTC

V: TRBV2
J: TRBJ2-3
size: -
D: -
CDR3: CASSVGASDTQYF
DNA: TGTGCCAGCAGTGTAGGGGCATCGGATACGCAGTATTTT

V: TRBV6-6
J: TRBJ1-1
size: -
D: -
CDR3: CASSYWPDNTEAFF
DNA: TGTGCCAGCAGTTACTGGCCAGATAACACTGAAGCTTTCTTT

V: TRBV30
J: TRBJ2-3
size: -
D: -
CDR3: CAWAAGRPTDTQYF
DNA: TGTGCCTGGGCTGCTGGGAGACCCACAGATACGCAGTATTTT

V: TRBV20-1
J: TRBJ2-2
size: -
D: -
CDR3: CSARDTGELFF
DNA: TGCAGTGCTCGGGACACCGGGGAGCTGTTTTTT

V: TRBV7-8
J: TRBJ1-2
size: -
D: -
CDR3: CASSFGGSYGYTF
DNA: TGTGCCAGCAGCTTCGGGGGATCCTATGGCTACACCTTC

V: TRBV19
J: TRBJ1-1
size: -
D: TRBD1
CDR3: CASSHNRGREAEAFF
DNA: TGTGCCAGTAGTCACAACAGGGGGCGGGAGGCTGAAGCTTTCTTT